This entry lists 11 T cell receptor beta chains sequenced from one sample in a study of T cell changes during pregnancy in multiple sclerosis. Repertoires were generated with immunoSEQ multiplex PCR, while TCRdb's copy carries only in-frame clones and drops some. The sample includes tens of thousands of clones, 75% to 90% of them seen just once. The sample was peripheral blood, taken after pregnancy. Source of these receptors: a female donor with multiple sclerosis, enrolled in a pregnancy study.

This rearrangement joins TRBV2 to TRBJ2-5, with D tentatively TRBD2 (6 bases). Germline V gives CDR1 SNHLY, CDR2 FYNNEI. The CDR3 has 13 amino acids. V was pared by 4 bases and J by 2 bases, with 8 bases between. CDR3 region: CASSGLAQETQYF. Written as DNA, the CDR3 is TGTGCCAGCAGTGGGCTAGCGCAAGAGACCCAGTACTTC.

V and J are TRBV28 and TRBJ2-2; possibly TRBD2 for D (6 bases). This CDR3 has 13 amino acids. The germline V gene has CDR1 MDHEN and CDR2 SYDVKM. The CDR3 region is CASGTSNTGELFF. The CDR3 coding sequence is TGTGCTTCCGGGACTTCGAACACCGGGGAGCTGTTTTTT.

V gene TRBV6-1 combines with J gene TRBJ2-1; TRBD1 matches 7 bases. There are 13 residues in the CDR3. Per the germline V gene, CDR1 is MNHNS and CDR2 is SASEGT. The trim removed 6 bases at V and 5 bases at J, leaving 4 bases unmatched. CDR3 DNA sequence: TGTGCCAGCAGCGGACAGGACCACAATGAGCAGTTCTTC. Amino acids: CASSGQDHNEQFF.

The chain is built from TRBV5-1 and TRBJ1-3; D is unresolved. Trimming removed 0 bases at V and 4 bases at J, with 8 bases between. The germline CDR1 and CDR2 sequences are SGHRS and YFSETQ. The CDR3 is 14 residues long. The DNA of the CDR3 is TGCGCCAGCAGCTTGGACAGACGAGGAAACACCATATATTTT. Its protein product is CASSLDRRGNTIYF.

The chain joins TRBV29-1 to TRBJ2-5, with 8 bases identical to TRBD1. The CDR3 contains 13 residues. Unmatched junction bases numbered 1, after V lost 2 bases and J lost 2 bases. Germline V CDR1 and CDR2: SQVTM, ANQGSEA. In DNA form, the CDR3 reads TGCAGCGTTGAAAGGACAGGGCAAGAGACCCAGTACTTC. Its protein is CSVERTGQETQYF. Variable domain in full (rest from reference TRBV29-1 and TRBJ2-5): SAVISQKPSRDICQRGTSLTIQCQVDSQVTMMFWYRQQPGQSLTLIATANQGSEATYESGFVIDKFPISRPNLTFSTLTVSNMSPEDSSIYLCSVERTGQETQYFGPGTRLLVL.

The chain joins TRBV18 to TRBJ2-3, with TRBD2 as a possible D gene (6 bases). In germline, CDR1 is KGHSH, CDR2 LQKENI. Trimming pared 6 bases from V and 3 bases from J, leaving 19 bases between. There are 16 residues in the CDR3. The CDR3 reads CASSLGAGLRTDTQYF. Here the CDR3 DNA reads TGTGCCAGCTCCCTCGGGGCGGGGCTACGGACAGATACGCAGTATTTT.

The V call is TRBV5-1, the J call TRBJ2-3; TRBD2 aligns across 8 bases. In germline, CDR1 is SGHRS, CDR2 YFSETQ. The CDR3 consists of 14 residues. Trimming at V came to 4 bases and at J to 0 bases, leaving 1 base not matched to a gene. The CDR3 nucleotides are TGCGCCAGCAGCGCGGGGGGTAGCACAGATACGCAGTATTTT. It yields the protein CASSAGGSTDTQYF.

This sequence joins TRBV30 and TRBJ1-4; D unclear. The germline CDR1 and CDR2 sequences are GTSNPN and SVGIG (reference sequence). The germline V and J ends were trimmed by 6 bases and 2 bases, with 7 bases remaining between them. The CDR3 extends over 12 amino acids. CDR3 sequence (DNA): TGTGCCTGCCGAGCGACTAATGAAAAACTGTTTTTT. Its protein product is CACRATNEKLFF.

This rearrangement joins TRBV4-3 to TRBJ2-5, with TRBD2 matching 7 bases. V trimming: 3 bases; J trimming: 2 bases; junction bases outside the gene matches: 15. This CDR3 has 18 residues. Germline V lookup: CDR1 LGHNA, CDR2 YSLEER. The CDR3 nucleotides read TGCGCCAGCAGCCACCTTCTCGTGGGGCTAGCGGAACAAGAGACCCAGTACTTC. It translates to CASSHLLVGLAEQETQYF.

The rearrangement links TRBV29-1 to TRBJ1-3, with no clear D. Germline CDR1 SQVTM, CDR2 ANQGSEA. The CDR3 has 12 amino acids. The ends were cut back, 6 bases at V and 0 bases at J, with 6 bases in the middle. CDR3 protein: CSVEDSGNTIYF. The CDR3 DNA follows: TGCAGCGTCGAGGACTCTGGAAACACCATATATTTT.

The chain links TRBV7-3 to TRBJ2-5; D possibly corresponds to TRBD2 (5 bases). The V end lost 5 bases, the J end lost 5 bases, and 15 bases lay between the germline ends. This CDR3 comprises 14 residues. The germline gives CDR1 SGHTA, CDR2 FQGTGA. The DNA for the CDR3 is TGTGCCAGCAGCCTCAGAGGAGGCGGGGAGACCCAGTACTTC. It specifies CASSLRGGGETQYF.